Listed below are T cell receptor beta chains from one sample, sequenced in a study of blood T cells in healthy people across ages. TCRdb used MiXCR to reprocess the 5' RACE reads, holding one entry per CDR3 protein. The sample holds roughly 720,000 distinct CDR3 sequences; less than 70% are singletons and the top ten take about 42%. The sequencing input was blood. Receptor source: a man older than 75 in good health. Both conserved end residues are part of each CDR3. Fields, in order: V gene, D gene, J gene, clone size, CDR3 protein, CDR3 DNA. The D gene is left open where the match is weak. Size tells how often a clone was seen (once, few, many) or the class of an expanded clone, and some rows leave it out.

v_call: TRBV11-2
d_call: -
j_call: TRBJ1-4
clone_size: -
cdr3_aa: CASSLERGGEKLFF
cdr3_nt: TGTGCCAGCAGCTTAGAAAGGGGAGGCGAAAAACTGTTTTTT

v_call: TRBV20-1
d_call: -
j_call: TRBJ1-4
clone_size: -
cdr3_aa: CSVNRAEKLFF
cdr3_nt: TGCAGTGTTAACAGGGCGGAAAAACTGTTTTTT

v_call: TRBV7-2
d_call: TRBD2
j_call: TRBJ2-7
clone_size: -
cdr3_aa: CASSRGDLVHEQYF
cdr3_nt: TGTGCCAGCAGTCGGGGGGACCTGGTCCACGAGCAGTACTTC

v_call: TRBV9
d_call: TRBD1
j_call: TRBJ2-5
clone_size: -
cdr3_aa: CASSPQTGSQETQYF
cdr3_nt: TGTGCCAGCAGCCCCCAGACAGGGTCCCAAGAGACCCAGTACTTC

v_call: TRBV28
d_call: -
j_call: TRBJ2-3
clone_size: -
cdr3_aa: CASSLKIGVKGDTQYF
cdr3_nt: TGTGCCAGCAGTTTAAAGATAGGTGTAAAGGGAGATACGCAGTATTTT

v_call: TRBV12-3/TRBV12-4
d_call: -
j_call: TRBJ2-1
clone_size: few
cdr3_aa: CASSFGRTHNEQFF
cdr3_nt: TGTGCCAGCAGTTTTGGCAGGACTCACAATGAGCAGTTCTTC

v_call: TRBV29-1
d_call: -
j_call: TRBJ2-1
clone_size: -
cdr3_aa: CSVDVVHNEQFF
cdr3_nt: TGCAGCGTTGACGTGGTGCACAATGAGCAGTTCTTC

v_call: TRBV2
d_call: -
j_call: TRBJ2-7
clone_size: -
cdr3_aa: CASSGGAGSAIYEQYF
cdr3_nt: TGTGCCAGCAGTGGGGGTGCGGGATCCGCAATCTACGAGCAGTACTTC

v_call: TRBV20-1
d_call: -
j_call: TRBJ2-5
clone_size: -
cdr3_aa: CSTIDHPYQETQYF
cdr3_nt: TGCAGTACAATTGATCATCCGTACCAAGAGACCCAGTACTTC

v_call: TRBV6-1
d_call: -
j_call: TRBJ2-1
clone_size: -
cdr3_aa: CASSEVIAFVDEQFF
cdr3_nt: TGTGCCAGCAGTGAAGTTATAGCGTTTGTGGATGAGCAGTTCTTC

v_call: TRBV20-1
d_call: TRBD1
j_call: TRBJ2-7
clone_size: -
cdr3_aa: CSARDHRGPSYEQYF
cdr3_nt: TGCAGTGCTAGAGATCACAGGGGCCCATCCTACGAGCAGTACTTC

v_call: TRBV11-2
d_call: TRBD1
j_call: TRBJ1-6
clone_size: -
cdr3_aa: CASSSHRGGNSPLHF
cdr3_nt: TGTGCCAGCAGCTCCCACAGGGGAGGCAATTCACCCCTCCACTTT

v_call: TRBV12-3/TRBV12-4
d_call: TRBD2
j_call: TRBJ2-1
clone_size: -
cdr3_aa: CASSSPGLAGSRFSYNEQFF
cdr3_nt: TGTGCCAGCAGTTCCCCGGGACTAGCGGGATCACGTTTCTCCTACAATGAGCAGTTCTTC

v_call: TRBV5-6
d_call: -
j_call: TRBJ1-2
clone_size: -
cdr3_aa: CASSLGREYWLHYGYTF
cdr3_nt: TGTGCCAGCAGCTTGGGCAGGGAATACTGGCTCCACTATGGCTACACCTTC

v_call: TRBV7-2
d_call: -
j_call: TRBJ2-3
clone_size: many
cdr3_aa: CASSSTTRGLARYAYF
cdr3_nt: TGTGCCAGCAGCTCAACAACTAGAGGATTGGCGAGATACGCGTATTTT

v_call: TRBV7-8
d_call: TRBD1
j_call: TRBJ1-5
clone_size: many
cdr3_aa: CASSLSGTGGQPQHF
cdr3_nt: TGTGCCAGCAGCTTATCCGGGACAGGGGGTCAGCCCCAGCATTTT

v_call: TRBV11-2
d_call: TRBD2
j_call: TRBJ2-7
clone_size: -
cdr3_aa: CASSPVAAGVLYEQYF
cdr3_nt: TGTGCCAGCAGCCCCGTTGCAGCGGGAGTCCTCTACGAGCAGTACTTC

v_call: TRBV3-1
d_call: -
j_call: TRBJ2-5
clone_size: once
cdr3_aa: CASSLRGPRDQETQYF
cdr3_nt: TGTGCCAGCAGTCTACGGGGACCCCGGGACCAAGAGACCCAGTACTTC

v_call: TRBV4-1
d_call: TRBD1
j_call: TRBJ1-2
clone_size: few
cdr3_aa: CASSQEDRLLYGYTF
cdr3_nt: TGCGCCAGCAGCCAAGAGGACAGGCTACTCTATGGCTACACCTTC

v_call: TRBV12-3/TRBV12-4
d_call: TRBD1
j_call: TRBJ1-5
clone_size: -
cdr3_aa: CASSRDRGLGQPQHF
cdr3_nt: TGTGCCAGCAGCCGGGACAGGGGGCTGGGGCAGCCCCAGCATTTT

v_call: TRBV4-2
d_call: -
j_call: TRBJ1-1
clone_size: -
cdr3_aa: CASSSSTGNTEAFF
cdr3_nt: TGTGCCAGCAGCTCATCTACAGGGAACACTGAAGCTTTCTTT

v_call: TRBV11-2
d_call: -
j_call: TRBJ2-5
clone_size: -
cdr3_aa: CASSSKVGLETQYF
cdr3_nt: TGTGCCAGCAGCTCCAAGGTGGGGCTGGAGACCCAGTACTTC

v_call: TRBV3-1
d_call: TRBD1
j_call: TRBJ2-1
clone_size: few
cdr3_aa: CASSQDGTGSNEQFF
cdr3_nt: TGTGCCAGCAGCCAAGATGGGACAGGGAGCAATGAGCAGTTCTTC

v_call: TRBV2
d_call: -
j_call: TRBJ2-3
clone_size: -
cdr3_aa: CASSVLRSRTDTQYF
cdr3_nt: TGTGCCAGCAGTGTACTGCGGAGCCGCACAGATACGCAGTATTTT

v_call: TRBV29-1
d_call: -
j_call: TRBJ1-2
clone_size: -
cdr3_aa: CSVPSGALIVTF
cdr3_nt: TGCAGCGTACCATCAGGGGCGTTAATCGTCACCTTC

v_call: TRBV20-1
d_call: TRBD1
j_call: TRBJ2-1
clone_size: once
cdr3_aa: CSARHRGSSYNEQFF
cdr3_nt: TGCAGTGCGCGGCACAGGGGCAGCTCCTACAATGAGCAGTTCTTC

v_call: TRBV29-1
d_call: -
j_call: TRBJ2-7
clone_size: once
cdr3_aa: CSVVDRSGLWTQYF
cdr3_nt: TGCAGCGTTGTGGACAGAAGCGGCCTTTGGACTCAGTACTTC

v_call: TRBV6-5
d_call: -
j_call: TRBJ1-2
clone_size: once
cdr3_aa: CASSYGGNYGYTF
cdr3_nt: TGTGCCAGCAGTTACGGGGGAAACTATGGCTACACCTTC

v_call: TRBV20-1
d_call: TRBD2
j_call: TRBJ2-5
clone_size: -
cdr3_aa: CSAGTQTSGRETQYF
cdr3_nt: TGCAGTGCTGGAACCCAGACTAGCGGGCGGGAGACCCAGTACTTC

v_call: TRBV10-3
d_call: TRBD2
j_call: TRBJ2-1
clone_size: few
cdr3_aa: CAISEFGTSAGEQFF
cdr3_nt: TGTGCCATCAGTGAGTTCGGGACTAGTGCTGGTGAGCAGTTCTTC

v_call: TRBV7-6
d_call: -
j_call: TRBJ1-1
clone_size: -
cdr3_aa: CASSPIMNTEAFF
cdr3_nt: TGTGCCAGCAGCCCGATCATGAACACTGAAGCTTTCTTT

v_call: TRBV5-1
d_call: -
j_call: TRBJ2-6
clone_size: -
cdr3_aa: CASSLTSFGANVLTF
cdr3_nt: TGCGCCAGCAGTTTGACCTCCTTTGGGGCCAACGTCCTGACTTTC

v_call: TRBV7-2
d_call: TRBD2
j_call: TRBJ2-3
clone_size: -
cdr3_aa: CASSSGTSDADTQYF
cdr3_nt: TGTGCCAGCAGCTCCGGGACTAGCGACGCAGATACGCAGTATTTT

v_call: TRBV7-6
d_call: -
j_call: TRBJ2-5
clone_size: once
cdr3_aa: CAGSLSGTAQETQYF
cdr3_nt: TGTGCCGGCAGCTTGTCCGGGACTGCCCAAGAGACCCAGTACTTC

v_call: TRBV9
d_call: -
j_call: TRBJ2-3
clone_size: few
cdr3_aa: CASSPEGLGLTDTQYF
cdr3_nt: TGTGCCAGCAGCCCGGAAGGTCTGGGGTTAACAGATACGCAGTATTTT

v_call: TRBV2
d_call: TRBD1
j_call: TRBJ1-4
clone_size: few
cdr3_aa: CASRETGDGEKLFF
cdr3_nt: TGTGCCAGCAGAGAGACAGGGGACGGGGAAAAACTGTTTTTT

v_call: TRBV7-2
d_call: -
j_call: TRBJ1-2
clone_size: few
cdr3_aa: CASSYSGDSNYGYTF
cdr3_nt: TGTGCCAGCAGCTACTCGGGGGACTCAAACTATGGCTACACCTTC

v_call: TRBV5-1
d_call: -
j_call: TRBJ2-5
clone_size: -
cdr3_aa: CASSPGMVQETQYF
cdr3_nt: TGCGCCAGCAGCCCTGGGATGGTCCAAGAGACCCAGTACTTC

v_call: TRBV25-1
d_call: -
j_call: TRBJ1-1
clone_size: -
cdr3_aa: CASRKPGHKNTEAFF
cdr3_nt: TGTGCCAGCAGAAAACCGGGACATAAAAACACTGAAGCTTTCTTT

v_call: TRBV6-1
d_call: TRBD2
j_call: TRBJ2-7
clone_size: -
cdr3_aa: CASSEAYGRTVQFEQYF
cdr3_nt: TGTGCCAGCAGTGAAGCATACGGGAGGACCGTCCAATTCGAGCAGTACTTC

v_call: TRBV6-1
d_call: -
j_call: TRBJ1-1
clone_size: few
cdr3_aa: CASMREPSWNTEAFF
cdr3_nt: TGTGCCAGCATGCGCGAACCCTCTTGGAACACTGAAGCTTTCTTT

v_call: TRBV12-3/TRBV12-4
d_call: -
j_call: TRBJ2-5
clone_size: -
cdr3_aa: CANPRGWETQYF
cdr3_nt: TGTGCCAACCCGCGGGGATGGGAGACCCAGTACTTC

v_call: TRBV5-6
d_call: -
j_call: TRBJ2-7
clone_size: -
cdr3_aa: CASSSGFREAYEQYF
cdr3_nt: TGTGCCAGCAGCTCCGGATTCAGGGAAGCCTACGAGCAGTACTTC

v_call: TRBV6-4
d_call: TRBD2
j_call: TRBJ2-3
clone_size: -
cdr3_aa: CASSNSGGRDTQYF
cdr3_nt: TGTGCCAGCAGCAATAGCGGGGGAAGGGATACGCAGTATTTT

v_call: TRBV9
d_call: TRBD2
j_call: TRBJ2-3
clone_size: -
cdr3_aa: CASSRGLAGEGGTDTQYF
cdr3_nt: TGTGCCAGCTCAAGAGGACTAGCGGGGGAAGGCGGCACAGATACGCAGTATTTT

v_call: TRBV21-1
d_call: -
j_call: TRBJ2-7
clone_size: few
cdr3_aa: CASSKEGGTLIYEQYF
cdr3_nt: TGTGCCAGCAGCAAAGAGGGAGGGACTTTGATCTACGAGCAGTACTTC

v_call: TRBV18
d_call: TRBD2
j_call: TRBJ2-1
clone_size: -
cdr3_aa: CASSPSGGLAGVEQFF
cdr3_nt: TGTGCCAGCTCACCTTCAGGTGGACTAGCGGGAGTTGAGCAGTTCTTC

v_call: TRBV7-6
d_call: -
j_call: TRBJ1-4
clone_size: -
cdr3_aa: CASSDNPGGAEKLFF
cdr3_nt: TGTGCCAGCAGCGATAACCCGGGAGGGGCTGAAAAACTGTTTTTT

v_call: TRBV10-2
d_call: TRBD2
j_call: TRBJ2-7
clone_size: once
cdr3_aa: CASSEVWLAGGMVYEQYF
cdr3_nt: TGCGCCAGCAGTGAGGTGTGGCTAGCGGGAGGCATGGTCTACGAGCAGTACTTC

v_call: TRBV3-1
d_call: -
j_call: TRBJ2-5
clone_size: -
cdr3_aa: CASSQDLGQYF
cdr3_nt: TGTGCCAGCAGCCAAGATCTGGGGCAGTACTTC

v_call: TRBV7-2
d_call: TRBD1
j_call: TRBJ2-1
clone_size: few
cdr3_aa: CASSLSGGQFF
cdr3_nt: TGTGCCAGCAGCTTATCAGGGGGGCAGTTCTTC

v_call: TRBV9
d_call: TRBD2
j_call: TRBJ2-1
clone_size: -
cdr3_aa: CASSGGRVVTQNEQFF
cdr3_nt: TGTGCCAGCAGTGGGGGGAGGGTAGTCACCCAAAATGAACAGTTCTTC